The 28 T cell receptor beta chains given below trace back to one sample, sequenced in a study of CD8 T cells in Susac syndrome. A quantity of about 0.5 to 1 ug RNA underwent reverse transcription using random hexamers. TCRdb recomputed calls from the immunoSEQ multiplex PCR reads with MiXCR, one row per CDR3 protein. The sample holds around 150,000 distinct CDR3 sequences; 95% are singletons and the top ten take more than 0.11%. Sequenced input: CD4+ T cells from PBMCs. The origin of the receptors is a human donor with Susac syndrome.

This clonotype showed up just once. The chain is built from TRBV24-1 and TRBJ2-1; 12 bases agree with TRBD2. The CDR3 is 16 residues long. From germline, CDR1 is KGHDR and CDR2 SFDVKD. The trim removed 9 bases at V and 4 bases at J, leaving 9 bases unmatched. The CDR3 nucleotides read TGTGCCACCGAGAGGACTAGCGGGGCTTATTACAATGAGCAGTTCTTC. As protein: CATERTSGAYYNEQFF.

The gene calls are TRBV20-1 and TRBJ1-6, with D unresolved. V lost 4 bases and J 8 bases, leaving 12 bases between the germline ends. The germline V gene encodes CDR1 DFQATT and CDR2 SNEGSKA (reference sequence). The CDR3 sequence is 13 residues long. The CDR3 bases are TGCAGTGCTAAAGGGAGTTGGGATTCACCCCTCCACTTT. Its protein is CSAKGSWDSPLHF.

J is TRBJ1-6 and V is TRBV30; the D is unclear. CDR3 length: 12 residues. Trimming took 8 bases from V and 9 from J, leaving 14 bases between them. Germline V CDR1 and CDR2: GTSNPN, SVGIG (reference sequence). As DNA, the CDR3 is TGTGCCGGGGAGGACGGAATTTCACCCCTCCACTTT. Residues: CAGEDGISPLHF.

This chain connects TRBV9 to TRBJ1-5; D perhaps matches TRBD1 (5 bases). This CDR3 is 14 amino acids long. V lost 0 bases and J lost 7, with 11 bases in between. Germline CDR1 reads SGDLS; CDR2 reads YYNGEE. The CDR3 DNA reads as TGTGCCAGCAGCGTAGACGGGGCAGGGCAGCCCCAGCATTTT. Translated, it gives CASSVDGAGQPQHF.

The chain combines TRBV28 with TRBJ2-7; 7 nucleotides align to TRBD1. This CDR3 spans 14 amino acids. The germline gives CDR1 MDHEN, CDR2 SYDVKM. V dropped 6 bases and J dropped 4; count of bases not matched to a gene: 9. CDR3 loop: CASSEYRGSYEQYF. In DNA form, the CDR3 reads TGTGCCAGCAGCGAATACAGGGGAAGTTACGAGCAGTACTTC.

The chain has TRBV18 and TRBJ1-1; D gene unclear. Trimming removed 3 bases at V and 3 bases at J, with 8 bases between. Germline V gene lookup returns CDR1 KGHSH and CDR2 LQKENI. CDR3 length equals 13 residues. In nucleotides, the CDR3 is TGTGCCAGCTCACCCCCTGGAGACACTGAAGCTTTCTTT. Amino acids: CASSPPGDTEAFF.

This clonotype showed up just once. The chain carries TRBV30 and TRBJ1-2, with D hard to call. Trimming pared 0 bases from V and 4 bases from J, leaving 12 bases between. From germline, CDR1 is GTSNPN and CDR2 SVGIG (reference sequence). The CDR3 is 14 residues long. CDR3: CAWSVEPGSYGYTF. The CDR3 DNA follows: TGTGCCTGGAGTGTAGAACCAGGCTCCTATGGCTACACCTTC.

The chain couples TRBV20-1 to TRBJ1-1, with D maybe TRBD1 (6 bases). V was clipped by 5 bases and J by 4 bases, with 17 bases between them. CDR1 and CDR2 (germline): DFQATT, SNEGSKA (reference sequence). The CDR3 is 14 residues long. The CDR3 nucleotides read TGCAGTGCTCTCCGGACAGAATTGGGCACTGAAGCTTTCTTT. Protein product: CSALRTELGTEAFF.

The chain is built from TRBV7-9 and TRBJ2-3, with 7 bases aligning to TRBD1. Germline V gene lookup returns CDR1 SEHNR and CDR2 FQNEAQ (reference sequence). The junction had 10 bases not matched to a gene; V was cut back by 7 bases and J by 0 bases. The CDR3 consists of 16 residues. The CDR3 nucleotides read TGTGCCAGCATCCAAGGGGGCTGGGGAAGCACAGATACGCAGTATTTT. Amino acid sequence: CASIQGGWGSTDTQYF.

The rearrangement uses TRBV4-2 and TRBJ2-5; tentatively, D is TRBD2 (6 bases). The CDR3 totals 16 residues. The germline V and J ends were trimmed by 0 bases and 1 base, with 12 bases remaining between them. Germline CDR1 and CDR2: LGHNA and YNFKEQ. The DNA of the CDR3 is TGTGCCAGCAGCCAAGATGAGCGGGCGAGCCAAGAGACCCAGTACTTC. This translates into CASSQDERASQETQYF.

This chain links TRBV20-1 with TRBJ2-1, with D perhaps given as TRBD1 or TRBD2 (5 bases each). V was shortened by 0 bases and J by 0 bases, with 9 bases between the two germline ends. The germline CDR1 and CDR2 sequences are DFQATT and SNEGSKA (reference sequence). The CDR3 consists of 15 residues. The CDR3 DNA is TGCAGTGCTAGAGAATGGGGGAGCTCCTACAATGAGCAGTTCTTC. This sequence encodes CSAREWGSSYNEQFF.

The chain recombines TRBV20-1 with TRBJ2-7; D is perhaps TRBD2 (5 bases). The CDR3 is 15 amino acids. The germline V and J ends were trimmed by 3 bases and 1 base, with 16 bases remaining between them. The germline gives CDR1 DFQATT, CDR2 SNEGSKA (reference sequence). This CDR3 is CSASSATRTSYEQYF. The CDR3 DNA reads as TGCAGTGCTAGTTCCGCGACACGGACTTCCTACGAGCAGTACTTC.

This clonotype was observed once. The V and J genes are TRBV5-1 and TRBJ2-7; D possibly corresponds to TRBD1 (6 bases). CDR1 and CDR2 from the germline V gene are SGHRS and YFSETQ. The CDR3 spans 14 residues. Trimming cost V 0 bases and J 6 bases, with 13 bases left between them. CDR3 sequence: CASSLEAGAGEQYF. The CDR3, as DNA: TGCGCCAGCAGCTTGGAGGCAGGGGCGGGCGAGCAGTACTTC.

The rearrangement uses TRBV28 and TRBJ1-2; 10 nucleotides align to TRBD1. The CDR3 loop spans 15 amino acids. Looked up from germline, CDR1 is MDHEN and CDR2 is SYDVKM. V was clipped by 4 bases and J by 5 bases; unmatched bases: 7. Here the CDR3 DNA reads TGTGCCAGCAGTTCGGGGGGACAGGGGTATTATGGCTACACCTTC. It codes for CASSSGGQGYYGYTF.

CDR3 sequence (DNA): TGTGCCAGCAGCGGCGCCGGAGGGACAGGGGCAGATACGCAGTATTTT. This encodes CASSGAGGTGADTQYF. This rearrangement joins TRBV9 to TRBJ2-3; TRBD1 agrees at 10 bases. J was trimmed by 4 bases and V by 3 bases; bases with no gene match: 8. The CDR3 totals 16 residues. CDR1 is SGDLS, CDR2 YYNGEE, per germline.

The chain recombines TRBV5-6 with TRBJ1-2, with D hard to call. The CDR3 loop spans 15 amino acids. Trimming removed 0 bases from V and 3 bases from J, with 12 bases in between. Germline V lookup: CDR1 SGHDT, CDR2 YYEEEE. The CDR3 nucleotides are TGTGCCAGCAGCTTGGCCTGGGCAGGAGACTATGGCTACACCTTC. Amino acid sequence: CASSLAWAGDYGYTF.

CDR3 DNA sequence: TGCAGTGCTAGTCCTCAGGGACTAGCGGGGGGCGATGAGCAGTTCTTC. It yields the protein CSASPQGLAGGDEQFF. The rearrangement links TRBV20-1 to TRBJ2-1; 15 bases match TRBD2. Germline assignment: CDR1 DFQATT and CDR2 SNEGSKA (reference sequence). This CDR3 has 16 residues. The V and J ends lost 3 bases and 8 bases, in that order; junction bases with no gene match: 8.

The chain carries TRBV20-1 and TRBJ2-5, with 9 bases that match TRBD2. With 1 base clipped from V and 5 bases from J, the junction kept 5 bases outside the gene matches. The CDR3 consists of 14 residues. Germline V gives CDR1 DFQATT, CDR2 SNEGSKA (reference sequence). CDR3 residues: CSARVAGEWETQYF. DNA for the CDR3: TGCAGTGCTAGAGTAGCGGGAGAGTGGGAGACCCAGTACTTC.

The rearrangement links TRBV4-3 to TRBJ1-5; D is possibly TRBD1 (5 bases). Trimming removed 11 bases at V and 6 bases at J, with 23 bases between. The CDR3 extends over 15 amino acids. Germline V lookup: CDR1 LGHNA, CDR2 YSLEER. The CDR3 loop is CAGTVLRERGQPQHF. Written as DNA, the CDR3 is TGCGCCGGTACCGTCCTTCGAGAGAGGGGTCAGCCCCAGCATTTT.

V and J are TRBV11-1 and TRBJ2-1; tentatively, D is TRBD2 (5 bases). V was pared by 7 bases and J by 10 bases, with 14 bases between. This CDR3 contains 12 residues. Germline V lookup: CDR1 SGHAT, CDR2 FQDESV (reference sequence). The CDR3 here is CASTPLSGEQFF. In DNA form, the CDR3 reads TGTGCCAGCACCCCGTTGTCGGGGGAGCAGTTCTTC.

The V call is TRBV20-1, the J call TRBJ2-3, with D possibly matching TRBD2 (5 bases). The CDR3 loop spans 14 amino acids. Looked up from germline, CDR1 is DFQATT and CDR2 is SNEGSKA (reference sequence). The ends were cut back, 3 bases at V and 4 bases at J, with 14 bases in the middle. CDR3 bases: TGCAGTGCTAGGGCGGGTATTTTCCCAGATACGCAGTATTTT. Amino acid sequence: CSARAGIFPDTQYF.

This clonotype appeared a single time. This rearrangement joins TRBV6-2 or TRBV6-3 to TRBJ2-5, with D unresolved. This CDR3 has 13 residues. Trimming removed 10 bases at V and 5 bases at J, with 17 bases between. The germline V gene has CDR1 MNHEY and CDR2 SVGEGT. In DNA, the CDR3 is TGTGCCACCCATAAATTATCGAGGGAGACCCAGTACTTC. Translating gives CATHKLSRETQYF.

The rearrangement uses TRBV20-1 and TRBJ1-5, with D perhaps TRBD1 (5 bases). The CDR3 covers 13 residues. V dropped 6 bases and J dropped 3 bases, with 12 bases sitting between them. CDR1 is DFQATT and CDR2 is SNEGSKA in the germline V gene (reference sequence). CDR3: CSAGRGDNQPQHF. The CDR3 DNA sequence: TGCAGTGCCGGGAGGGGTGACAATCAGCCCCAGCATTTT.

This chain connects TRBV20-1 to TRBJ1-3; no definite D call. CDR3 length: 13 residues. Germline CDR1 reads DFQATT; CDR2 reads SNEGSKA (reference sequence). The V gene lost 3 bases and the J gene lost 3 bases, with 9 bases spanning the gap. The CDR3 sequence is CSASRLDGNTIYF. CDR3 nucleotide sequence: TGCAGTGCTAGCCGGCTTGATGGAAACACCATATATTTT.

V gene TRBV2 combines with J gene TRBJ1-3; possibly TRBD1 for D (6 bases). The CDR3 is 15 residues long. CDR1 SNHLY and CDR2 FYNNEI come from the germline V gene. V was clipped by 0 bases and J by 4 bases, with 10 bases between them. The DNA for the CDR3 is TGTGCCAGCAGTGAAGCGCAGGGGCTCGGAAACACCATATATTTT. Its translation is CASSEAQGLGNTIYF.

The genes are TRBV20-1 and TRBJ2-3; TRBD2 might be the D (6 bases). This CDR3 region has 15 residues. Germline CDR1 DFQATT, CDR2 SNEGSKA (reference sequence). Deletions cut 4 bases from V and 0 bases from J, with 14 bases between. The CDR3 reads CSAIGGTWSTDTQYF. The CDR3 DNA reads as TGCAGTGCTATCGGCGGGACTTGGAGCACAGATACGCAGTATTTT.

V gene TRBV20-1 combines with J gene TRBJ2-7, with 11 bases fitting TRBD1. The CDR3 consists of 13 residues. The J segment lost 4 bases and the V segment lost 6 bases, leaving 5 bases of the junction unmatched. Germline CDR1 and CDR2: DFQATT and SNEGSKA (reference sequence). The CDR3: CSATGTGGYEQYF. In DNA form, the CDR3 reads TGCAGTGCAACCGGGACAGGGGGTTACGAGCAGTACTTC.

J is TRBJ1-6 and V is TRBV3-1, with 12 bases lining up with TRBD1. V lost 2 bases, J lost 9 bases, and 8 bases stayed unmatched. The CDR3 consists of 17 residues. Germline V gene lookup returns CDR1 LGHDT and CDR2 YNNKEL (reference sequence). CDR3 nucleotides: TGTGCCAGCAGCCAACGTCCGGGACAGGGGGCGCGTTCACCCCTCCACTTT. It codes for CASSQRPGQGARSPLHF.